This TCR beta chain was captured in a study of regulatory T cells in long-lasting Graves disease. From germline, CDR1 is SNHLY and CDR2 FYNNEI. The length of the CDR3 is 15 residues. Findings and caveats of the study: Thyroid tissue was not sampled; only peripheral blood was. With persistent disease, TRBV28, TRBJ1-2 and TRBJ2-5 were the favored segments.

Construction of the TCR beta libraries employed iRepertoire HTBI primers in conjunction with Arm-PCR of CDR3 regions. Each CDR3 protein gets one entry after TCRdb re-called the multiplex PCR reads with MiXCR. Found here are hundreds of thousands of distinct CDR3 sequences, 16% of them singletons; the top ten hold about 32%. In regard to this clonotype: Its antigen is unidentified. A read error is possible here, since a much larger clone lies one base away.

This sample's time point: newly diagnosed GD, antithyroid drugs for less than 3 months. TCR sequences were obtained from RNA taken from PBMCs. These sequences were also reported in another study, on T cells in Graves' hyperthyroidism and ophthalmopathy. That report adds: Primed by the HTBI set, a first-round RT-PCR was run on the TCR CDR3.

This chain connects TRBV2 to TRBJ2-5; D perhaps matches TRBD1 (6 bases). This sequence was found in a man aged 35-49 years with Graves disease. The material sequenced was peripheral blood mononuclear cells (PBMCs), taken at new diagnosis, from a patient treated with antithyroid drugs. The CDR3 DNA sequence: TGTGCCAGCAGTGAAGCGACAGGCCTCCAAGAGACCCAGCACTTC. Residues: CASSEATGLQETQHF.